This T cell receptor beta chain came from a study of blood T cell repertoires in COVID-19. Study summary: In each case, the material was cDNA or gDNA derived from T cells, B-cell-depleted T cells, or PBMCs.

Per the germline V gene, CDR1 is SGHTA and CDR2 is FQGNSA. This CDR3 spans 13 amino acids. V was shortened by 2 bases and J by 11 bases, with 15 bases between the two germline ends. The Seattle patients, enrolled during active infection, were followed longitudinally. The authors' processing: Researchers report that nucleated cell counts were estimated from reference gene primer amplification. Libraries were prepared by immunoSEQ multiplex PCR; TCRdb keeps only in-frame clonotypes and omits some of them. That table supplies the V and J calls and clone size; D and trimming were determined from the DNA. The sample carries about 370,000 clones, around 92% recorded once.

The chain employs TRBV7-2 and TRBJ1-1; D gene uncertain. This receptor was taken from a woman aged 25 to 39 with COVID-19, enrolled during active disease. The sample consisted of peripheral blood. The CDR3 here is CASSLQGVQTAFF. CDR3 DNA: TGTGCCAGCAGCTTACAAGGAGTTCAGACCGCTTTCTTT.